The 28 T cell receptor beta chains given below trace back to one sample, sequenced in a study of blood T cell repertoires in COVID-19. Assay used: immunoSEQ multiplex PCR; TCRdb lists only in-frame clones, some missing. Among about 320,000 clones listed, 85% were seen once. The sequenced sample consisted of PBMCs or T cells enriched from blood (not recorded which). These receptors were collected from a woman aged 25-40 years who had been exposed to COVID-19.

This chain joins TRBV5-1 and TRBJ2-1, with D possibly being TRBD1 (6 bases). The length of the CDR3 is 13 residues. Germline lookup yields CDR1 SGHRS and CDR2 YFSETQ. V lost 0 bases, J lost 10 bases, and 11 bases lay in between. CDR3 in amino acids: CASSLAQRGEQFF. As DNA, the CDR3 is TGCGCCAGCAGCTTGGCTCAGAGGGGGGAGCAGTTCTTC.

The CDR3, as DNA: TGTGCCTCCTCATGGACTAGCGGTGCAGATACGCAGTATTTT. This sequence encodes CASSWTSGADTQYF. This chain connects TRBV7-3 to TRBJ2-3, with 10 positions matching TRBD2. From germline, CDR1 is SGHTA and CDR2 FQGTGA. V lost 11 bases, J lost 4 bases, and 9 bases stayed unmatched. This CDR3 comprises 14 residues.

CDR3 protein: CAWIWNTGELFF. CDR3 nucleotides: TGTGCCTGGATATGGAACACCGGGGAGCTGTTTTTT. The chain couples TRBV30 to TRBJ2-2; D uncertain. The CDR3 length is 12 residues. Germline CDR1 GTSNPN, CDR2 SVGIG (reference sequence). V gave up 4 bases and J gave up 1 base, with 4 bases separating them. Full variable domain (missing parts from reference TRBV30 and TRBJ2-2): SQTIHQWPATLVQPVGSPLSLECTVEGTSNPNLYWYRQAAGRGLQLLFYSVGIGQISSEVPQNLSASRPQDRQFILSSKKLLLSDSGFYLCAWIWNTGELFFGEGSRLTVL.

This chain links TRBV30 with TRBJ1-5; D gene ambiguous. The CDR3 spans 14 residues. V was clipped by 5 bases and J by 2 bases, with 13 bases between them. Germline CDR1 and CDR2: GTSNPN and SVGIG (reference sequence). CDR3: CAWRGGAGNQPQHF. The CDR3 DNA reads TGTGCCTGGCGAGGTGGAGCGGGCAATCAGCCCCAGCATTTT.

The V and J genes are TRBV5-6 and TRBJ2-1; D is possibly TRBD1 (6 bases). Trimming pared 4 bases from V and 7 bases from J, leaving 12 bases between. Germline V gene sequence: CDR1 SGHDT, CDR2 YYEEEE. The CDR3 length is 13 residues. The DNA of the CDR3 is TGTGCCAGCAGCCTTGACAGGTTAAATGAGCAGTTCTTC. Residues: CASSLDRLNEQFF.

V gene TRBV7-3 combines with J gene TRBJ1-1, with a possible D match to TRBD1 (6 bases). Germline V lookup: CDR1 SGHTA, CDR2 FQGTGA. V gave up 1 base and J gave up 5 bases, with 11 bases separating them. The CDR3 runs to 14 residues. CDR3 loop: CASSLNAGATEAFF. DNA of the CDR3: TGTGCCAGCAGCTTAAATGCGGGGGCAACTGAAGCTTTCTTT.

The chain has TRBV28 and TRBJ2-3, with TRBD2 identical over 8 bases. From germline, CDR1 is MDHEN and CDR2 SYDVKM. The CDR3 runs 14 residues. With V trimmed by 6 bases and J by 5 bases, 7 bases remained unmatched. CDR3 amino acids: CASRIGGALDTQYF. The CDR3 region has the DNA TGTGCCAGCAGAATCGGGGGGGCTTTAGATACGCAGTATTTT.

The chain couples TRBV10-3 to TRBJ1-6, with 9 nucleotides matching TRBD1. J gave up 5 bases and V 6 bases, and 2 bases lay outside the gene matches. The CDR3 is made up of 14 amino acids. Germline values: CDR1 ENHRY, CDR2 SYGVKD. In DNA form, the CDR3 reads TGTGCCATCAGCCGGGACAGGGATAATTCACCCCTCCACTTT. This gives the protein CAISRDRDNSPLHF.

This clone was seen a single time. This chain joins TRBV12-3 or TRBV12-4 and TRBJ1-4, with D unclear. V gave up 11 bases and J gave up 6 bases, with 13 bases separating them. The CDR3 contains 12 residues. The CDR3 here is CASRGFDEKLFF. CDR3 nucleotides: TGTGCCTCGAGAGGGTTCGATGAAAAACTGTTTTTT.

The chain employs TRBV30 and TRBJ1-3; 9 nucleotides line up with TRBD1. From germline, CDR1 is GTSNPN and CDR2 SVGIG (reference sequence). The CDR3 runs to 17 residues. V shed 0 bases, J shed 2 bases, and the junction held 8 bases outside the gene matches. CDR3 DNA sequence: TGTGCCTGGAGTGTACTGTTCGGGACAGGGACTGGAAACACCATATATTTT. This encodes CAWSVLFGTGTGNTIYF.

J is TRBJ2-7 and V is TRBV7-6, with TRBD2 matching over 8 bases. CDR1 and CDR2 (germline): SGHVS, FNYEAQ. V was pared by 3 bases and J by 5 bases, with 3 bases of the junction left unmatched. CDR3 size: 13 residues. CDR3 region: CASSFSGNDEQYF. As DNA, the CDR3 is TGTGCCAGCAGCTTTAGCGGGAACGACGAGCAGTACTTC. Using reference TRBV7-6 and TRBJ2-7 for the parts outside the CDR3, the full variable domain is GAGVSQSPRYKVTKRGQDVALRCDPISGHVSLYWYRQALGQGPEFLTYFNYEAQQDKSGLPNDRFSAERPEGSISTLTIQRTEQRDSAMYRCASSFSGNDEQYFGPGTRLTVT.

The V and J genes are TRBV10-3 and TRBJ1-4; 7 bases fit TRBD1. The V gene end was trimmed by 7 bases and the J gene end by 5 bases; junction bases not matched to a gene: 16. Germline assignment: CDR1 ENHRY and CDR2 SYGVKD. This CDR3 contains 17 residues. The CDR3 nucleotides are TGTGCCATCAAAGGGAGAGGGACAGTCCGCCTCAATGAAAAACTGTTTTTT. This gives the protein CAIKGRGTVRLNEKLFF.

The chain combines TRBV6-6 with TRBJ2-7; the match to TRBD2 covers 8 bases. Germline loops: CDR1 MNHNY, CDR2 SVGAGI (reference sequence). The V and J ends lost 6 bases and 7 bases, in that order; junction bases with no gene match: 8. The CDR3 has 13 residues. The CDR3 DNA reads as TGTGCCAGCAGAGCCGGGGGGGCGGGAGAGCAGTACTTC. Protein: CASRAGGAGEQYF.

CDR3 amino acids: CASSLATTNFQPQHF. The CDR3 bases are TGTGCCAGCAGCTTAGCCACAACTAACTTTCAGCCCCAGCATTTT. The chain couples TRBV7-2 to TRBJ1-5, with D hard to call. Looked up from germline, CDR1 is SGHTA and CDR2 is FQGNSA. There are 15 residues in the CDR3. V was pared by 0 bases and J by 6 bases, with 12 bases between. Drawing the rest from reference TRBV7-2 and TRBJ1-5, the complete variable domain is GAGVSQSPSNKVTEKGKDVELRCDPISGHTALYWYRQSLGQGLEFLIYFQGNSAPDKSGLPSDRFSAERTGGSVSTLTIQRTQQEDSAVYLCASSLATTNFQPQHFGDGTRLSIL.

The chain is built from TRBV7-9 and TRBJ1-5; possible D gene TRBD1, 5 bases. This CDR3 contains 15 residues. Germline V gene sequence: CDR1 SEHNR, CDR2 FQNEAQ (reference sequence). Trimming took 4 bases from V and 0 from J, leaving 10 bases between them. The CDR3 nucleotides are TGTGCCAGCAGCTGGACGGACAATAGCAATCAGCCCCAGCATTTT. Encoded protein: CASSWTDNSNQPQHF.

The chain's CDR3 is CASKMDFPYEQYF. DNA of the CDR3: TGTGCCAGCAAAATGGACTTTCCTTACGAGCAGTACTTC. The chain joins TRBV28 to TRBJ2-7; D might be TRBD2 (5 bases). Per the germline V gene, CDR1 is MDHEN and CDR2 is SYDVKM. This CDR3 comprises 13 residues. V lost 7 bases, J lost 4 bases, and 14 bases lay in between.

The chain joins TRBV7-3 to TRBJ1-5, with TRBD1 identical over 7 bases. Looked up from germline, CDR1 is SGHTA and CDR2 is FQGTGA. CDR3 length: 14 amino acids. After removal of 10 bases from V and 2 bases from J, the junction contained 8 bases not matched to a gene. CDR3 coding DNA: TGTGCCATGAAGGGGGCGGTGGGCAATCAGCCCCAGCATTTT. It is translated as CAMKGAVGNQPQHF.

In its sample, this clone was seen a few times. The chain joins TRBV19 to TRBJ2-4, with D possibly being TRBD1 (6 bases). The germline V gene has CDR1 LNHDA and CDR2 SQIVND (reference sequence). The CDR3 contains 14 residues. With 4 bases removed from V and 3 bases from J, the gap between germline ends came to 10 bases. This CDR3 is CASSNPGDKNIQYF. The CDR3 DNA follows: TGTGCCAGTAGTAATCCAGGGGACAAAAACATTCAGTACTTC.

This clone appeared a few times. The CDR3 is CAWNRGGSAGSAIYF. As DNA, the CDR3 is TGTGCCTGGAATCGGGGCGGGAGCGCGGGCAGTGCCATATATTTT. V and J are TRBV30 and TRBJ1-3, with D perhaps TRBD1 (5 bases). Germline CDR1 is GTSNPN and CDR2 is SVGIG (reference sequence). The CDR3 loop spans 15 amino acids. The V gene lost 4 bases and the J gene lost 11 bases, with 24 bases spanning the gap. Full variable domain (outside the CDR3, taken from reference TRBV30 and TRBJ1-3): SQTIHQWPATLVQPVGSPLSLECTVEGTSNPNLYWYRQAAGRGLQLLFYSVGIGQISSEVPQNLSASRPQDRQFILSSKKLLLSDSGFYLCAWNRGGSAGSAIYFGEGSWLTVV.

The V and J genes are TRBV28 and TRBJ2-1, with D perhaps matching TRBD2 (6 bases). The CDR3 consists of 15 residues. V dropped 7 bases and J dropped 4 bases, with 17 bases sitting between them. The germline V gene encodes CDR1 MDHEN and CDR2 SYDVKM. The CDR3 nucleotides are TGTGCCAGCATTATTAGCGGAGGGAAATACAATGAGCAGTTCTTC. This codes for CASIISGGKYNEQFF. Filled out from reference TRBV28 and TRBJ2-1, the complete variable domain reads DVKVTQSSRYLVKRTGEKVFLECVQDMDHENMFWYRQDPGLGLRLIYFSYDVKMKEKGDIPEGYSVSREKKERFSLILESASTNQTSMYLCASIISGGKYNEQFFGPGTRLTVL.

The chain recombines TRBV3-1 (or the pseudogene TRBV3-2) with TRBJ2-1; tentatively, D is TRBD2 (5 bases). Trimming took off 0 bases at V and 6 bases at J, with 18 bases between the two ends. CDR3 length: 17 amino acids. Germline CDR1 reads LGHDT; CDR2 reads YNNKEL (reference sequence). The CDR3 nucleotides read TGTGCCAGCAGCCAAGAAAAAAGAACACTAGTTGGCAATGAGCAGTTCTTC. Amino acids: CASSQEKRTLVGNEQFF.

This clone has more than one count but fewer than ten. V and J are TRBV4-1 and TRBJ2-7; no definite D call. Germline values: CDR1 MGHRA, CDR2 YSYEKL. CDR3 length equals 13 residues. Trimming left V 0 bases short and J 5 bases short, with 8 bases between. The CDR3 coding sequence is TGCGCCAGCAGCCAAGATGGGCCAAACGAGCAGTACTTC. Amino acids: CASSQDGPNEQYF.

As to this clone: Relative to the germline gene, one junction end is altered; a read error may explain this. CDR3 loop: CASSLNRMGVRLNTEAFF. The CDR3 nucleotides read TGTGCTAGCAGCTTAAATCGAATGGGTGTGCGGCTGAACACTGAAGCTTTCTTT. The V gene is TRBV7-7, the J gene TRBJ1-1, with D uncertain. Germline V lookup: CDR1 SSHAT, CDR2 FNYEAQ (reference sequence). CDR3 length: 18 amino acids.

The chain couples TRBV30 to TRBJ2-5, with 13 bases that match TRBD2. Germline lookup yields CDR1 GTSNPN and CDR2 SVGIG (reference sequence). V lost 3 bases and J lost 1; bases outside the gene matches: 5. The CDR3 is 16 amino acids. Here the CDR3 reads CAWRRGTSGVQETQYF. CDR3 coding DNA: TGTGCCTGGAGACGTGGGACTAGCGGGGTCCAAGAGACCCAGTACTTC.

The rearrangement joins TRBV30 to TRBJ1-3; TRBD1 matches 8 bases. Germline V gene sequence: CDR1 GTSNPN, CDR2 SVGIG (reference sequence). The CDR3 runs 13 residues. Losses at the gene ends were 8 bases for V and 4 bases for J; bases not matched to a gene: 7. DNA for the CDR3: TGTGCCACTCAGGGGGCGCGAGGAAACACCATATATTTT. This encodes CATQGARGNTIYF. The full variable domain, in which reference TRBV30 and TRBJ1-3 provide the parts outside the CDR3, is SQTIHQWPATLVQPVGSPLSLECTVEGTSNPNLYWYRQAAGRGLQLLFYSVGIGQISSEVPQNLSASRPQDRQFILSSKKLLLSDSGFYLCATQGARGNTIYFGEGSWLTVV.

This chain joins TRBV9 and TRBJ2-7; D gene ambiguous. Trimming cost V 0 bases and J 6 bases, with 13 bases left between them. CDR1 is SGDLS and CDR2 is YYNGEE in the germline V gene. This CDR3 comprises 14 residues. CDR3 bases: TGTGCCAGCAGCGTAGCCGAGCGTCCTGGCGAGCAGTACTTC. It codes for CASSVAERPGEQYF. The variable domain in full, with the rest retrieved from reference TRBV9 and TRBJ2-7, is DSGVTQTPKHLITATGQRVTLRCSPRSGDLSVYWYQQSLDQGLQFLIQYYNGEERAKGNILERFSAQQFPDLHSELNLSSLELGDSALYFCASSVAERPGEQYFGPGTRLTVT.

The chain employs TRBV27 and TRBJ2-1; 7 nucleotides match TRBD2. The length of the CDR3 is 19 residues. Germline V CDR1 and CDR2: MNHEY, SMNVEV (reference sequence). V was clipped by 0 bases and J by 0 bases; unmatched bases: 11. CDR3 protein: CASSLSGRELLSSYNEQFF. In nucleotides, the CDR3 is TGTGCCAGCAGTTTATCGGGGCGGGAGCTCTTGAGCTCCTACAATGAGCAGTTCTTC.

This clone was seen more than once but under ten times. This chain uses TRBV24-1 with TRBJ1-2; 9 bases agree with TRBD1. The V gene end was trimmed by 0 bases and the J gene end by 8 bases; junction bases not matched to a gene: 3. Germline V gives CDR1 KGHDR, CDR2 SFDVKD. The CDR3 runs to 14 residues. CDR3 in DNA: TGTGCCACCAGTGATTTGACGACAGGGGGAGGCTACACCTTC. Protein sequence: CATSDLTTGGGYTF.